Shown below are 5 T cell receptor beta chains from a single sample sequenced in a study of beta chain features in type 1 diabetes listed by TCRdb under 2018. What the study reported, not specific to this receptor: Type 1 diabetes patients showed a moderate but significant shortening of TCRB CDR3 length in all four CD4+ subsets.

Antigens of these TCRs are unknown. Receptor libraries were prepared by the immunoSEQ multiplex PCR assay. The entire isolated RNA was reverse transcribed using the High Capacity cDNA Reverse Transcription Kit, and thus expressed TCRB transcripts were sequenced. Imported from immuneACCESS, the table was reduced by TCRdb to in-frame sequences with V and J called. These copies leave out some clones; in studies compared against another copy, an unresolved V gene accounts for under half, and the cause of the remainder is not known. The sample table records 200,000 to 300,000 clones; roughly a tenth of these occur just once. The leading ten clones occupy about 0.018% of the sample. Sequencing input: naive CD4+ T cells from blood. The sample's cell subset or site label, decoded: true naive CD4+ T cells. These receptors were collected from a man aged 25 to 40 with type 1 diabetes.

This clone has just one count. Other DNA sequences in the same sample also yield this CDR3. The rearrangement uses TRBV5-1 and TRBJ2-5, with 13 bases identical to TRBD2. J lost 4 bases, V lost 0 bases, and 0 bases had no gene match. The germline V gene encodes CDR1 SGHRS and CDR2 YFSETQ. This CDR3 has 15 residues. In nucleotides, the CDR3 is TGCGCCAGCAGCTTGGGGACTAGCGGGGGAGAGACCCAGTACTTC. This sequence encodes CASSLGTSGGETQYF. Full variable domain (remainder filled in from reference TRBV5-1 and TRBJ2-5): KAGVTQTPRYLIKTRGQQVTLSCSPISGHRSVSWYQQTPGQGLQFLFEYFSETQRNKGNFPGRFSGRQFSNSRSEMNVSTLELGDSALYLCASSLGTSGGETQYFGPGTRLLVL.

The chain employs TRBV4-2 and TRBJ1-4; the D gene is possibly TRBD1 (5 bases). This CDR3 spans 15 amino acids. V was shortened by 3 bases and J by 5 bases, with 13 bases between the two germline ends. Germline CDR1 is LGHNA and CDR2 is YNFKEQ. CDR3: CASSHRGIPNEKLFF. CDR3 in DNA: TGTGCCAGCAGCCATAGGGGAATACCAAATGAAAAACTGTTTTTT.

The V and J genes are TRBV5-1 and TRBJ2-7; D remains ambiguous. The CDR3 consists of 11 residues. Germline CDR1 and CDR2: SGHRS and YFSETQ. V was clipped by 5 bases and J by 4 bases, with 7 bases between them. CDR3: CASSGQYEQYF. DNA of the CDR3: TGCGCCAGCAGTGGTCAGTACGAGCAGTACTTC.

The table lists this clone with a few counts. This sequence joins TRBV5-1 and TRBJ2-1; 9 bases map to TRBD2. CDR3 length equals 18 residues. Unmatched junction bases numbered 13, after V lost 1 base and J lost 5 bases. Germline V gene lookup returns CDR1 SGHRS and CDR2 YFSETQ. CDR3 residues: CASSLSGAGGLSDNEQFF. The CDR3 coding sequence is TGCGCCAGCAGCTTGTCAGGAGCGGGGGGCCTCTCTGACAATGAGCAGTTCTTC.

A few counts support this clone. The chain employs TRBV5-8 and TRBJ1-3; no clear D. This CDR3 has 14 residues. Per germline, CDR1 SGHTS and CDR2 YDEGEE. V was shortened by 4 bases and J by 2 bases, with 10 bases between the two germline ends. The CDR3 bases are TGTGCCAGCAGCACGGCGGGTACTGGAAACACCATATATTTT. Protein sequence: CASSTAGTGNTIYF. Full variable domain (rest looked up from reference TRBV5-8 and TRBJ1-3): EAGVTQSPTHLIKTRGQQATLRCSPISGHTSVYWYQQALGLGLQFLLWYDEGEERNRGNFPPRFSGRQFPNYSSELNVNALELEDSALYLCASSTAGTGNTIYFGEGSWLTVV.